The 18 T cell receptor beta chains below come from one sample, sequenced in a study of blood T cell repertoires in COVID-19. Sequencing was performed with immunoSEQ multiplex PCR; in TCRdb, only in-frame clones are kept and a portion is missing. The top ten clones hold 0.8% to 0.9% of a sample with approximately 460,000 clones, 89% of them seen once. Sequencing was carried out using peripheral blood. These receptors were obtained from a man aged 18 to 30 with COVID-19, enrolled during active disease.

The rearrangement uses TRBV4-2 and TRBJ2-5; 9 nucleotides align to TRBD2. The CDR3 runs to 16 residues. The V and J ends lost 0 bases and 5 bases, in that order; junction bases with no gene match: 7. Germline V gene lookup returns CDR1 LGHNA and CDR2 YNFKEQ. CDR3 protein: CASSQEGAGGTETQYF. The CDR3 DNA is TGTGCCAGCAGCCAAGAAGGAGCGGGGGGAACTGAGACCCAGTACTTC.

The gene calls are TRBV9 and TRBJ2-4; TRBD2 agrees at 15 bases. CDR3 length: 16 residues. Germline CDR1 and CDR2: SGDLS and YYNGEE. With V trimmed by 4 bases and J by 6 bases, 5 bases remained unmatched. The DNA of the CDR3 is TGTGCCAGCAGCCCCGGACTAGCGGGGGGGGTAAACATTCAGTACTTC. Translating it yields CASSPGLAGGVNIQYF.

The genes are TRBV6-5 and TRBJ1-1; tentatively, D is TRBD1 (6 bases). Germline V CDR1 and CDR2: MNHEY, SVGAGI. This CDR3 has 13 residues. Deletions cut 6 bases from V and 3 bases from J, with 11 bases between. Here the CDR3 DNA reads TGTGCCAGCAGGAGGGGGAGGGACACTGAAGCTTTCTTT. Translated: CASRRGRDTEAFF.

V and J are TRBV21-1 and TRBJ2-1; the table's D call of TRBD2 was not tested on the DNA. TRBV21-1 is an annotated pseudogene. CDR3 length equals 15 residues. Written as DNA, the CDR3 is TGTGCCAGCAGCAACGGGAGAACCGCTAACAATGAGCAGTTCTTC. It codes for CASSNGRTANNEQFF.

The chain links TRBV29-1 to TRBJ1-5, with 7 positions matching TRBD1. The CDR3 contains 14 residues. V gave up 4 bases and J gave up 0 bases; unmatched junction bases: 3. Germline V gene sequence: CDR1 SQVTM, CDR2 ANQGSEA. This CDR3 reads CSVGDRASNQPQHF. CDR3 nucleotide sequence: TGCAGCGTTGGCGACAGGGCTAGCAATCAGCCCCAGCATTTT.

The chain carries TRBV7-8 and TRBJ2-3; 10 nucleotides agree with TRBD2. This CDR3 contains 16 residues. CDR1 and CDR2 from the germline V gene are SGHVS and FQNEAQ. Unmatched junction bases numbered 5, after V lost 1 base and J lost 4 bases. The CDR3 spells CASSLGLAGEADTQYF. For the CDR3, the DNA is TGTGCCAGCAGCTTAGGGCTAGCGGGGGAGGCAGATACGCAGTATTTT.

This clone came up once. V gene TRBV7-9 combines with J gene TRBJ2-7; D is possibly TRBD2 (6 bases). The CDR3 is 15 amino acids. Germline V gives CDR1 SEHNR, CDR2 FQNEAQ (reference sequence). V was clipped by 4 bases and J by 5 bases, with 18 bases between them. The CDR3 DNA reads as TGTGCCAGCAGCTGGGAAGTTGGGGGGTATCACGAGCAGTACTTC. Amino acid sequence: CASSWEVGGYHEQYF.

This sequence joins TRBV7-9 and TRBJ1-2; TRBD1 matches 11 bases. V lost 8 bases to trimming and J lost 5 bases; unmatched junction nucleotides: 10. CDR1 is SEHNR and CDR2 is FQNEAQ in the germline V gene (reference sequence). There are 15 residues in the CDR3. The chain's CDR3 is CASGPGQGARYGYTF. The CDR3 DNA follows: TGTGCCAGCGGCCCCGGACAGGGGGCCAGGTATGGCTACACCTTC.

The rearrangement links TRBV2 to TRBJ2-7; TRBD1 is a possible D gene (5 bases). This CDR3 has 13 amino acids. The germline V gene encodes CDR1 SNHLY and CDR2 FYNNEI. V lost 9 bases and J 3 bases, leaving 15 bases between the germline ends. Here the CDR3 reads CASKDSTDYEQYF. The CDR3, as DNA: TGTGCCAGTAAAGACAGCACCGACTACGAGCAGTACTTC.

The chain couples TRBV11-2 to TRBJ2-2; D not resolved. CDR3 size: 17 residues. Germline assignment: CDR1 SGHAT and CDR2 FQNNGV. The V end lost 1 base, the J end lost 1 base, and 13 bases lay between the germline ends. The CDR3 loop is CASSLGAASLNTGELFF. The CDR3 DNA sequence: TGTGCCAGCAGCTTAGGCGCAGCGTCGCTGAACACCGGGGAGCTGTTTTTT.

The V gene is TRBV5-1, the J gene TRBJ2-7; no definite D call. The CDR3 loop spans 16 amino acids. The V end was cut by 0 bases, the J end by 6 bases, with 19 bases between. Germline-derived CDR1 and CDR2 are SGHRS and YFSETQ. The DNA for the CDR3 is TGCGCCAGCAGCTTGGAGCCCGCCCCCCGGCGAGGCGAGCAGTACTTC. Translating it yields CASSLEPAPRRGEQYF.

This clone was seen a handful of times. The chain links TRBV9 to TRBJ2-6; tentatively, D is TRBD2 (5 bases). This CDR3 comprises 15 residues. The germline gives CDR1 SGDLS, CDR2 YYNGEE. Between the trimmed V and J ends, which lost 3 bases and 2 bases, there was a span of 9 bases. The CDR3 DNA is TGTGCCAGCAGCGCTGCCGGGGCTGGGGCCAACGTCCTGACTTTC. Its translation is CASSAAGAGANVLTF.

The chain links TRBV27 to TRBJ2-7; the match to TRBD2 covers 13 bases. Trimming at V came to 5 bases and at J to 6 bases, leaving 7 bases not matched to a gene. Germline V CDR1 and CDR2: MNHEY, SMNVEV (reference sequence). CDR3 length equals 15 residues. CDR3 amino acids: CASSPWTSGSGEQYF. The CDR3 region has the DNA TGTGCCAGCAGTCCATGGACTAGCGGGAGCGGCGAGCAGTACTTC.

The CDR3 coding sequence is TGTGCCAGCAGTCCTCGTCAGGCCACCGGGGAGCTGTTTTTT. This translates into CASSPRQATGELFF. The J gene is TRBJ2-2, the V gene TRBV11-2; D is ambiguous. V lost 6 bases, J lost 4 bases, and 12 bases lay in between. CDR1 and CDR2 (germline): SGHAT, FQNNGV. The CDR3 has 14 residues.

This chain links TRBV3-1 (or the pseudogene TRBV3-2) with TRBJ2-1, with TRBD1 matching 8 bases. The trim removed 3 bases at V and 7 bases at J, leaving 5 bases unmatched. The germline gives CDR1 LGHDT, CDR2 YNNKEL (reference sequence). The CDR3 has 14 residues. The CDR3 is CASSHLRDRNEQFF. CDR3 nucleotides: TGTGCCAGCAGCCACCTCCGGGACAGGAATGAGCAGTTCTTC.

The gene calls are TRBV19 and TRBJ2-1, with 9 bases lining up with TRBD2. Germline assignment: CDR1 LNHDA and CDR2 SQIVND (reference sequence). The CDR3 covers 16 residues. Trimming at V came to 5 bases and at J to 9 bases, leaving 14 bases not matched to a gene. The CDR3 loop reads CASSGELAGGVSEQFF. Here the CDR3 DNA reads TGTGCCAGTAGTGGGGAGTTGGCGGGAGGGGTAAGTGAGCAGTTCTTC.

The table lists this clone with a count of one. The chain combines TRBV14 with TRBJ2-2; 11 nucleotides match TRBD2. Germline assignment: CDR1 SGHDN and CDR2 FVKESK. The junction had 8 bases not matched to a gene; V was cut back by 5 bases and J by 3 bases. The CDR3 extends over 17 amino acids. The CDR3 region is CASSGSGRALDTGELFF. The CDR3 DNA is TGTGCCAGCAGCGGTAGCGGGAGGGCCCTTGACACCGGGGAGCTGTTTTTT.

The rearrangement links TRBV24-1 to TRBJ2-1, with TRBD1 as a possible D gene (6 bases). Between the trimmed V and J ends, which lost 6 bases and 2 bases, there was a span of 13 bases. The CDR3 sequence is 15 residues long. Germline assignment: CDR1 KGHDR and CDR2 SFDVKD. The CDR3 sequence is CATSPRDRPYNEQFF. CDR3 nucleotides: TGTGCCACCAGTCCCCGTGACAGGCCCTACAATGAGCAGTTCTTC.